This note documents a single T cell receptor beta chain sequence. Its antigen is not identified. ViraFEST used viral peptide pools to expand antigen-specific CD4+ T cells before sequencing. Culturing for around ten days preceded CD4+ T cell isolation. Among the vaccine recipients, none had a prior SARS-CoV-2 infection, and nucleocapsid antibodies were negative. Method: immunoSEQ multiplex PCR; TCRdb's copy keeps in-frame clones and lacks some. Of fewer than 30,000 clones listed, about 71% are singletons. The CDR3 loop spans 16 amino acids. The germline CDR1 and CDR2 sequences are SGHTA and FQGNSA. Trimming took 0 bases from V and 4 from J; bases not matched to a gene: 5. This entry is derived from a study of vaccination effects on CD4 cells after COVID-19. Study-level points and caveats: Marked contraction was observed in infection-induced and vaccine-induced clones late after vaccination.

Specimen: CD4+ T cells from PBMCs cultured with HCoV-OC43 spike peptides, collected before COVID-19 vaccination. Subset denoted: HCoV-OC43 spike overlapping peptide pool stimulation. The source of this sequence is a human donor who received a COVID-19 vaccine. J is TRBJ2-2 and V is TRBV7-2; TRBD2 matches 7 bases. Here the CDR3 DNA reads TGTGCCAGCAGCTTAGCGGGAGGGCCGATCACCGGGGAGCTGTTTTTT. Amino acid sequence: CASSLAGGPITGELFF.